This T cell receptor beta chain was recorded in a study of blood T cell repertoires in COVID-19. The CDR3 loop spans 13 amino acids. The germline gives CDR1 SGHTA, CDR2 FQGNSA. V lost 1 base and J 3 bases, leaving 7 bases between the germline ends. In the source study's methods: Nucleated cell number was recorded as an estimate derived from reference gene primer amplification. Only in-frame clones appear in the TCRdb table, and some are missing; sequencing was by immunoSEQ multiplex PCR. D and trimming were read from the DNA, whereas the V and J calls and clone size are those reported in that table. The table records some 250,000 clones, more than 70% of them present only once.

This rearrangement joins TRBV7-2 to TRBJ2-7, with a possible D match to TRBD2 (5 bases). This clonotype was sampled from a woman in her late teens or twenties with acute or convalescent COVID-19. The sequencing input was peripheral blood. The CDR3 loop is CASSLGTLYEQYF. Here the CDR3 DNA reads TGTGCCAGCAGCTTAGGGACTCTCTACGAGCAGTACTTC.